One and the same sample provided the 29 T cell receptor beta chains below, sequenced in a study of cytomegalovirus exposure and HLA in healthy donors (dated by TCRdb to 2017 to 2019). Libraries were built with the immunoSEQ multiplex PCR assay. For the multiplex PCR, a mixture combining 60 forward primers for TCR Vbeta segments and 13 reverse primers for TCR Jbeta segments was used. TCRdb carries this immuneACCESS record with in-frame sequences only. Its versions omit some clonotypes, under half of them owing to an unresolved V gene in the studies checked, with the rest unexplained. This sample has about 130,000 clones in its table, and about 70% of those were observed once. Around 7.2% of the sample is taken by the ten largest. Sequencing was carried out using PBMCs. The source of these receptors is a male donor in good health and CMV-seronegative.

The chain combines TRBV19 with TRBJ2-2; 7 bases align to TRBD1. The CDR3 totals 14 residues. Trimming took 7 bases from V and 5 from J; bases not matched to a gene: 7. Germline-derived CDR1 and CDR2 are LNHDA and SQIVND (reference sequence). DNA for the CDR3: TGTGCCAGTATGTCAGGGGGTGGAACCGGGGAGCTGTTTTTT. The encoded protein is CASMSGGGTGELFF. Filled out from reference TRBV19 and TRBJ2-2, the complete variable domain reads DGGITQSPKYLFRKEGQNVTLSCEQNLNHDAMYWYRQDPGQGLRLIYYSQIVNDFQKGDIAEGYSVSREKKESFPLTVTSAQKNPTAFYLCASMSGGGTGELFFGEGSRLTVL.

V is TRBV28 and J is TRBJ1-5; 7 bases line up with TRBD1. Looked up from germline, CDR1 is MDHEN and CDR2 is SYDVKM. The CDR3 is 16 residues long. Losses at the gene ends were 6 bases for V and 7 bases for J; bases not matched to a gene: 15. CDR3: CASSTLRQGAGQPQHF. The CDR3 nucleotides are TGTGCCAGCAGCACTCTTCGACAGGGTGCTGGGCAGCCCCAGCATTTT.

V usage is TRBV7-2 and J usage is TRBJ2-1; 11 nucleotides line up with TRBD1. Germline trimming cut 7 bases from V and 7 bases from J; bases unmatched to any gene: 12. CDR1 is SGHTA, CDR2 FQGNSA, per germline. The CDR3 loop spans 16 amino acids. The CDR3 here is CASTSTGQGARNEQFF. The CDR3 bases are TGTGCCAGCACTTCCACCGGACAGGGGGCGAGGAATGAGCAGTTCTTC.

The chain has TRBV7-9 and TRBJ1-5; 7 bases map to TRBD1. This CDR3 comprises 14 residues. The V segment lost 5 bases and the J segment 5 bases; nucleotides outside the gene matches: 6. Germline loops: CDR1 SEHNR, CDR2 FQNEAQ (reference sequence). CDR3 DNA: TGTGCCAGCAGCCCCGGGACAGCCGATCAGCCCCAGCATTTT. It is translated as CASSPGTADQPQHF.

The CDR3 coding sequence is TGTGCCAGCAGGTGGGACACCTACGAGCAGTACTTC. It yields the protein CASRWDTYEQYF. The rearrangement links TRBV6-6 to TRBJ2-7, with D possibly matching TRBD1 (6 bases). The CDR3 is 12 amino acids. The germline gives CDR1 MNHNY, CDR2 SVGAGI (reference sequence). Trimming removed 6 bases at V and 2 bases at J, with 8 bases between.

This clone was observed a few times. A read error may account for a junction end that differs from germline. This chain links TRBV7-8 with TRBJ2-5; 16 nucleotides line up with TRBD2. The length of the CDR3 is 15 residues. Germline values: CDR1 SGHVS, CDR2 FQNEAQ. CDR3 amino acids: CASSLGGTSGRAPHF. For the CDR3, the DNA is TGTGCCAGCAGCTTAGGGGGGACTAGCGGGAGGGCTCCTCACTTC.

The V and J genes are TRBV27 and TRBJ1-5; D call uncertain. Between the trimmed V and J ends, which lost 8 bases and 0 bases, there was a span of 20 bases. Germline V gives CDR1 MNHEY, CDR2 SMNVEV (reference sequence). The CDR3 contains 17 residues. The CDR3 DNA follows: TGTGCCAGCCGTTATTTGGGGAGCCCGTATAGCAATCAGCCCCAGCATTTT. Protein product: CASRYLGSPYSNQPQHF.

V usage is TRBV7-2 and J usage is TRBJ2-7; TRBD2 matches at 14 bases. Germline trimming cut 2 bases from V and 3 bases from J; bases unmatched to any gene: 6. The CDR3 length is 17 residues. Germline assignment: CDR1 SGHTA and CDR2 FQGNSA. The CDR3 loop reads CASSLRLAGGPNYEQYF. In DNA, the CDR3 is TGTGCCAGCAGCTTAAGACTAGCGGGGGGGCCTAACTACGAGCAGTACTTC.

The chain has TRBV28 and TRBJ2-6, with TRBD1 identical over 7 bases. CDR3 length equals 16 residues. CDR1 is MDHEN, CDR2 SYDVKM, per germline. V shed 5 bases, J shed 0 bases, and the junction held 4 bases outside the gene matches. CDR3 bases: TGTGCCAGCAGTGTACAGGGGAGCTCTGGGGCCAACGTCCTGACTTTC. Translation: CASSVQGSSGANVLTF.

This clone came up a few times. V is TRBV28 and J is TRBJ2-5; TRBD1 aligns across 7 bases. This CDR3 region has 15 residues. Germline trimming cut 6 bases from V and 0 bases from J; bases unmatched to any gene: 7. Per the germline V gene, CDR1 is MDHEN and CDR2 is SYDVKM. The CDR3 loop is CASSTPGQNQETQYF. CDR3 sequence (DNA): TGTGCCAGCAGCACCCCGGGACAGAACCAAGAGACCCAGTACTTC.

The chain couples TRBV28 to TRBJ2-1; D ambiguous. The CDR3 is made up of 14 amino acids. The V end was cut by 6 bases, the J end by 3 bases, with 12 bases between. CDR1 is MDHEN and CDR2 is SYDVKM in the germline V gene. Written as DNA, the CDR3 is TGTGCCAGCAGCCCACAGACCAGCTACAATGAGCAGTTCTTC. Amino acids: CASSPQTSYNEQFF.

As concerns this clone: The junction departs from germline at one end; a sequencing error may be responsible. The CDR3 DNA reads TGTACCAGCAGATCGACTAGCGGGGGGTTACAAGAGACCCAGTACTTC. Encoded protein: CTSRSTSGGLQETQYF. The chain has TRBV7-9 and TRBJ2-5; the match to TRBD2 covers 13 bases. The germline gives CDR1 SEHNR, CDR2 FQNEAQ (reference sequence). The CDR3 spans 16 residues.

This chain connects TRBV9 to TRBJ2-2; unclear D gene. The CDR3 sequence is 13 residues long. Germline V CDR1 and CDR2: SGDLS, YYNGEE. Trimming cost V 3 bases and J 7 bases, with 10 bases left between them. The CDR3 loop is CASSDPPGGELFF. The CDR3 DNA follows: TGTGCCAGCAGCGACCCCCCCGGCGGGGAGCTGTTTTTT.

CDR3 loop: CASLGGLGTDTQYF. The CDR3 DNA reads as TGTGCTTCGCTGGGGGGATTAGGCACAGATACGCAGTATTTT. V gene TRBV28 combines with J gene TRBJ2-3, with D maybe TRBD2 (6 bases). Germline CDR1 is MDHEN and CDR2 is SYDVKM. This CDR3 contains 14 residues.

In regard to this clone: A read error may produce the germline difference seen at one junction end. Different DNA sequences within this sample yield the same CDR3. V and J are TRBV4-2 and TRBJ2-7; D call uncertain. Per the germline V gene, CDR1 is LGHNA and CDR2 is YNFKEQ. The CDR3 length is 13 residues. CDR3 DNA sequence: TGTGCCAGTAGCCAAGATATGAGCGCGGAGCAGTACTTC. It codes for CASSQDMSAEQYF.

The rearrangement links TRBV7-9 to TRBJ2-5; a possible D gene is TRBD2 (5 bases). The CDR3 has 14 residues. V shed 5 bases and J shed 2 bases, with 12 bases lying between them. Germline V gene sequence: CDR1 SEHNR, CDR2 FQNEAQ (reference sequence). The CDR3 here is CASSRVGVQETQYF. The CDR3 DNA follows: TGTGCCAGCAGCCGGGTGGGAGTACAAGAGACCCAGTACTTC.

This chain uses TRBV4-3 with TRBJ2-7; 8 nucleotides line up with TRBD1. Germline V gene data show CDR1 as LGHNA and CDR2 as YSLEER. The CDR3 is made up of 19 amino acids. With V trimmed by 0 bases and J by 4 bases, 17 bases remained unmatched. CDR3 bases: TGCGCCAGCAGCCAAGAGGGGCGGGCAGGGGGCTATGGTGATTACGAGCAGTACTTC. Its translation: CASSQEGRAGGYGDYEQYF.

V usage is TRBV4-2 and J usage is TRBJ2-3; TRBD1 agrees at 10 bases. CDR3 length: 17 residues. V was clipped by 0 bases and J by 6 bases; unmatched bases: 9. CDR1 and CDR2 (germline): LGHNA, YNFKEQ. The CDR3 spells CASSQEGTTGGSDTQYF. CDR3 nucleotides: TGTGCCAGCAGCCAAGAGGGAACGACAGGGGGCTCGGATACGCAGTATTTT.

The J gene is TRBJ1-2, the V gene TRBV28; 9 bases fit TRBD1. This CDR3 region has 15 residues. The germline gives CDR1 MDHEN, CDR2 SYDVKM. V lost 5 bases to trimming and J lost 6 bases; unmatched junction nucleotides: 10. Written as DNA, the CDR3 is TGTGCCAGCAGTAGACCCGGACAGGGGTTCAATGGCTACACCTTC. Protein: CASSRPGQGFNGYTF.

The chain uses TRBV5-1 and TRBJ2-1; 10 bases fit TRBD1. The germline V gene has CDR1 SGHRS and CDR2 YFSETQ. Trimming at V came to 1 base and at J to 6 bases, leaving 1 base not matched to a gene. The length of the CDR3 is 14 residues. CDR3 DNA: TGCGCCAGCAGCTTGTGGACAGGGGGCAATGAGCAGTTCTTC. Its translation: CASSLWTGGNEQFF.

J is TRBJ2-5 and V is TRBV11-2; possible D gene TRBD1, 5 bases. V lost 4 bases and J 2 bases, leaving 8 bases between the germline ends. Germline V gene lookup returns CDR1 SGHAT and CDR2 FQNNGV. The CDR3 has 13 amino acids. This chain's CDR3 is CASSWTPQETQYF. The CDR3 nucleotides are TGTGCCAGCAGCTGGACACCTCAAGAGACCCAGTACTTC.

This sequence joins TRBV7-3 and TRBJ1-6; unclear D gene. This CDR3 has 13 amino acids. Trimming shortened V by 5 bases and J by 6 bases, and 8 bases separated the two germline ends. Germline values: CDR1 SGHTA, CDR2 FQGTGA. The CDR3 region has the DNA TGTGCCAGCAGCACCACAAGTAATTCACCCCTCCACTTT. It translates to CASSTTSNSPLHF.

The rearrangement joins TRBV2 to TRBJ2-5; maybe TRBD1 (5 bases). The J call may be in error: the DNA end matches TRBJ2-7 better. The CDR3 is 13 residues long. CDR1 and CDR2 from the germline V gene are SNHLY and FYNNEI. CDR3 DNA sequence: TGTGCCAGCAGTGAACAGGGTTTCAACGAGCAGTACTTC. Translating gives CASSEQGFNEQYF.

The V and J genes are TRBV18 and TRBJ2-6; TRBD1 matches at 9 bases. Germline lookup yields CDR1 KGHSH and CDR2 LQKENI. CDR3 size: 17 residues. The junction had 7 bases not matched to a gene; V was cut back by 3 bases and J by 4 bases. CDR3 DNA: TGTGCCAGCTCACCCTCACAGGGGGCGAGGGGGGCCAACGTCCTGACTTTC. Residues: CASSPSQGARGANVLTF.

This CDR3 is CASSLAAVRAQDTQYF. In nucleotides, the CDR3 is TGTGCCAGCAGCTTGGCGGCGGTGAGGGCCCAAGATACGCAGTATTTT. The chain couples TRBV5-8 to TRBJ2-3, with TRBD2 as a possible D gene (5 bases). Germline V gene sequence: CDR1 SGHTS, CDR2 YDEGEE. Trimming took 0 bases from V and 5 from J, leaving 16 bases between them. The CDR3 contains 16 residues.

In this sample, this clone turned up a few times. The J gene is TRBJ2-7, the V gene TRBV15, with 8 bases identical to TRBD2. J was trimmed by 1 base and V by 5 bases; bases with no gene match: 4. The CDR3 is 14 amino acids. Germline-derived CDR1 and CDR2 are LNHNV and YYDKDF (reference sequence). The CDR3, as DNA: TGTGCCACCAGCCGGACTAGCAGGTCCTACGAGCAGTACTTC. Its protein product is CATSRTSRSYEQYF.

The J gene is TRBJ2-1, the V gene TRBV7-2, with 7 bases aligning to TRBD2. This CDR3 region has 14 residues. Germline CDR1 and CDR2: SGHTA and FQGNSA. J was trimmed by 15 bases and V by 8 bases; bases with no gene match: 19. The DNA for the CDR3 is TGTGCCAGCCGACCTCAAATCGGGACTAATTCTCTGTTCTTC. Amino acid sequence: CASRPQIGTNSLFF.

V usage is TRBV9 and J usage is TRBJ1-2, with 9 positions matching TRBD1. The CDR3 totals 16 residues. With 0 bases clipped from V and 4 bases from J, the junction kept 7 bases outside the gene matches. Per germline, CDR1 SGDLS and CDR2 YYNGEE. The CDR3 nucleotides are TGTGCCAGCAGCGTAGACCCCACAGGGGGCGGCTATGGCTACACCTTC. Residues: CASSVDPTGGGYGYTF.

V is TRBV18 and J is TRBJ2-2, with D possibly being TRBD2 (6 bases). The V end lost 0 bases, the J end lost 4 bases, and 9 bases lay between the germline ends. The CDR3 consists of 15 residues. Per germline, CDR1 KGHSH and CDR2 LQKENI. The CDR3 region has the DNA TGTGCCAGCTCACCACCCCTCGGGGGCACCGGGGAGCTGTTTTTT. Residues: CASSPPLGGTGELFF.